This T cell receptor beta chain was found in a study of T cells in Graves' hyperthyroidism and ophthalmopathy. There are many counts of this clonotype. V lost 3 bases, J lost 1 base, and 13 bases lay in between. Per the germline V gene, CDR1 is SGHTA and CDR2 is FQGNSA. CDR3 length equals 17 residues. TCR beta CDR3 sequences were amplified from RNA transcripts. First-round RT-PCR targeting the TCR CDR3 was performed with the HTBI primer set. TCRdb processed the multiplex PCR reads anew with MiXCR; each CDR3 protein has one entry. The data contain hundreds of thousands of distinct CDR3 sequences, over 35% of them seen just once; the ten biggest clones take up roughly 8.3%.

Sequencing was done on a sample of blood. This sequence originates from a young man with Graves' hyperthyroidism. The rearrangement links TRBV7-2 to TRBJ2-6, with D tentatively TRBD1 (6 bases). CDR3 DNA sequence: TGTGCCAGCAGCTTTCTATCGACAGGTTCTGGGGCCAACGTCCTGACTTTC. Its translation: CASSFLSTGSGANVLTF. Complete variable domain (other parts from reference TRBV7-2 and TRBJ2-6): GAGVSQSPSNKVTEKGKDVELRCDPISGHTALYWYRQSLGQGLEFLIYFQGNSAPDKSGLPSDRFSAERTGGSVSTLTIQRTQQEDSAVYLCASSFLSTGSGANVLTFGAGSRLTVL.